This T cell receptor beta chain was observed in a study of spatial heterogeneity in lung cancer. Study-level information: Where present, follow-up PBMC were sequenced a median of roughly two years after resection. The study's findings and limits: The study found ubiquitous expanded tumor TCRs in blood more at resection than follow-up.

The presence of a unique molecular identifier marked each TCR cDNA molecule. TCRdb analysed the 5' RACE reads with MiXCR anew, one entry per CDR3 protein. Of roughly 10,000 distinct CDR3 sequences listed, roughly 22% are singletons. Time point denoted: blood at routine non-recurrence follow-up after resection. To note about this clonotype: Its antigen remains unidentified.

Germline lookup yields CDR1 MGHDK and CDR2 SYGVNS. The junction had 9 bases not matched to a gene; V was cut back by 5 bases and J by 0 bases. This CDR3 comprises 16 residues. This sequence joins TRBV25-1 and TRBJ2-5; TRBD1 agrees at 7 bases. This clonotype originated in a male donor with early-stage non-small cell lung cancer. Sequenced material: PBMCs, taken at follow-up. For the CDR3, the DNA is TGTGCCAGCAGTACCCGAGGGGGCTTTGACCAAGAGACCCAGTACTTC. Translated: CASSTRGGFDQETQYF.